These 5 T cell receptor beta chains were sequenced from one sample in a study of cytomegalovirus exposure and HLA in healthy donors. PCR employed 60 Vbeta and 13 Jbeta primers. Generated by immunoSEQ multiplex PCR, the TCRdb table keeps only in-frame clones and is missing some. The table records 150,000 or so clones, roughly four fifths of them present only once. Material: PBMCs. The receptors come from a female donor in good health and CMV-seronegative.

This chain connects TRBV11-2 to TRBJ2-7; 7 positions agree with TRBD1. The V gene's germline CDR1 is SGHAT and CDR2 FQNNGV. CDR3 size: 13 residues. The V and J ends lost 6 bases and 3 bases, in that order; junction bases with no gene match: 5. Here the CDR3 reads CASSPGQVYEQYF. As DNA, the CDR3 is TGTGCCAGCAGTCCCGGACAGGTCTACGAGCAGTACTTC.

The chain employs TRBV4-2 and TRBJ2-2; a weak D match, TRBD2 (6 bases). The ends were cut back, 4 bases at V and 5 bases at J, with 11 bases in the middle. The CDR3 totals 14 residues. The germline gives CDR1 LGHNA, CDR2 YNFKEQ. The CDR3 DNA follows: TGTGCCAGCAGCCTTGAAGGGAGGACCGGGGAGCTGTTTTTT. It is translated as CASSLEGRTGELFF.

This chain connects TRBV13 to TRBJ2-3, with 7 positions matching TRBD2. Germline-derived CDR1 and CDR2 are PRHDT and FYEKMQ (reference sequence). V was clipped by 4 bases and J by 4 bases; unmatched bases: 8. The CDR3 runs 15 residues. CDR3 loop: CASSSHGGGADTQYF. In DNA, the CDR3 is TGTGCCAGCAGCTCCCATGGGGGGGGAGCAGATACGCAGTATTTT.

Here the CDR3 DNA reads TGCGCCAGCAGTCAATCGAGCGGGGGTCAAGAGACCCAGTACTTC. Translating it yields CASSQSSGGQETQYF. This chain joins TRBV23-1 and TRBJ2-5, with TRBD2 matching over 8 bases. TRBV23-1 is recorded as an ORF, its role being uncertain. With 0 bases clipped from V and 2 bases from J, the junction kept 2 bases outside the gene matches. The CDR3 has 15 amino acids.

This clone was observed a handful of times. V and J are TRBV19 and TRBJ1-5; tentative D call: TRBD1 (6 bases). Germline loops: CDR1 LNHDA, CDR2 SQIVND (reference sequence). V dropped 1 base and J dropped 9 bases, with 16 bases sitting between them. The CDR3 spans 15 residues. CDR3 nucleotide sequence: TGTGCCAGTAGTATAGCCGGAGACAGGTCGGCGCCCCAGCATTTT. The encoded protein is CASSIAGDRSAPQHF. Using reference TRBV19 and TRBJ1-5 for the parts outside the CDR3, the full variable domain is DGGITQSPKYLFRKEGQNVTLSCEQNLNHDAMYWYRQDPGQGLRLIYYSQIVNDFQKGDIAEGYSVSREKKESFPLTVTSAQKNPTAFYLCASSIAGDRSAPQHFGDGTRLSIL.